This note documents a single T cell receptor (beta chain) sequence. Individuals drawn from 20 to 25 US areas were roughly 18 to 100 years old. Donors of Cohort 3 who recovered were those that had two negative PCRs, clearance, or symptom resolution. These data come from a study of blood T cell repertoires in COVID-19. Across the whole study: Italy, Spain and the United States were the sources of the convalescent and acute COVID-19 samples.

The junction had 14 bases not matched to a gene; V was cut back by 6 bases and J by 3 bases. This CDR3 has 16 amino acids. Per the germline V gene, CDR1 is SQVTM and CDR2 is ANQGSEA. The repertoire was sequenced with immunoSEQ multiplex PCR; TCRdb's copy has only in-frame clones and lacks some. The sample lists 250,000 to 300,000 clones; approximately 90% were seen once. Sample: PBMCs or T cells enriched from blood (not recorded which). The chain carries TRBV29-1 and TRBJ2-1; TRBD2 matches at 7 bases. This TCR derives from a man younger than 35 who had recovered from COVID-19. This chain's CDR3 is CSVKGLVLSFYNEQFF. The DNA for the CDR3 is TGCAGCGTGAAAGGACTAGTGTTATCCTTCTACAATGAGCAGTTCTTC.